This is a list of T cell receptor beta chains from one sample in a study of PD-1 blockade in mismatch repair-deficient tumors. Here immunoSEQ multiplex PCR was the method, and the copy in TCRdb shows in-frame clones only, minus some. Of some 130,000 clones in the sample, almost 90% were seen once. Source: peripheral blood, taken just over 70 weeks after starting pembrolizumab. These TCRs come from an adult with mismatch repair-deficient cancer. The CDR3 runs from the conserved cysteine through the conserved F or W. The D gene is left open where the match is weak. Only part of the rows carry a size: once, few, many, or a class if the clone is expanded.

j_call: TRBJ1-2
d_call: TRBD1
clone_size: -
v_call: TRBV11-3
cdr3_aa: CASSLPWTGSGYTF
cdr3_nt: TGTGCCAGCAGCTTACCCTGGACAGGCTCTGGCTACACCTTC

j_call: TRBJ1-1
d_call: -
clone_size: once
v_call: TRBV27
cdr3_aa: CASSFMVNTEAFF
cdr3_nt: TGTGCCAGCAGTTTTATGGTGAACACTGAAGCTTTCTTT

j_call: TRBJ2-1
d_call: -
clone_size: -
v_call: TRBV28
cdr3_aa: CASSLWGAEQFF
cdr3_nt: TGTGCCAGCAGTTTATGGGGGGCGGAGCAGTTCTTC

j_call: TRBJ2-7
d_call: -
clone_size: -
v_call: TRBV7-6
cdr3_aa: CASSLGRAGPSYEQYF
cdr3_nt: TGTGCCAGCAGCTTAGGTCGGGCAGGGCCCTCCTACGAGCAGTACTTC

j_call: TRBJ1-1
d_call: -
clone_size: -
v_call: TRBV5-1
cdr3_aa: CASSLGQVEGAFF
cdr3_nt: TGCGCCAGCAGCTTGGGCCAGGTGGAGGGAGCTTTCTTT

j_call: TRBJ2-7
d_call: TRBD1
clone_size: -
v_call: TRBV10-3
cdr3_aa: CAIRDRGPIDEQYF
cdr3_nt: TGTGCCATCAGGGACAGGGGGCCTATAGACGAGCAGTACTTC

j_call: TRBJ2-7
d_call: TRBD2
clone_size: -
v_call: TRBV11-1
cdr3_aa: CASSSGLAAASEQYF
cdr3_nt: TGTGCCAGCAGCTCAGGGCTAGCGGCCGCCTCCGAGCAGTACTTC

j_call: TRBJ1-1
d_call: -
clone_size: once
v_call: TRBV25-1
cdr3_aa: CASTLAQVGGPEGIF
cdr3_nt: TGTGCCAGCACCCTCGCCCAAGTCGGGGGACCGGAAGGGATCTTT

j_call: TRBJ2-3
d_call: TRBD2
clone_size: once
v_call: TRBV6-5
cdr3_aa: CASMRREGRDTQYF
cdr3_nt: TGTGCCAGCATGCGGCGGGAGGGGCGAGATACGCAGTATTTT

j_call: TRBJ2-3
d_call: -
clone_size: few
v_call: TRBV27
cdr3_aa: CASSRNRDDTQYF
cdr3_nt: TGTGCCAGCAGTAGAAACCGGGATGATACGCAGTATTTT

j_call: TRBJ2-2
d_call: -
clone_size: -
v_call: TRBV7-6
cdr3_aa: CASSHRVDTGELFF
cdr3_nt: TGTGCCAGCAGCCACAGGGTTGACACCGGGGAGCTGTTTTTT

j_call: TRBJ1-4
d_call: TRBD1
clone_size: -
v_call: TRBV9
cdr3_aa: CASSVSQGAANEKLFF
cdr3_nt: TGTGCCAGCAGCGTAAGTCAGGGGGCAGCTAATGAAAAACTGTTTTTT

j_call: TRBJ2-3
d_call: TRBD2
clone_size: -
v_call: TRBV11-2
cdr3_aa: CASSLLWAGEGGDTQYF
cdr3_nt: TGTGCCAGCAGCTTACTGTGGGCGGGAGAAGGAGGGGATACGCAGTATTTT

j_call: TRBJ1-2
d_call: -
clone_size: -
v_call: TRBV27
cdr3_aa: CASSPDSTYGYTF
cdr3_nt: TGTGCCAGCAGTCCGGACAGTACCTATGGCTACACCTTC

j_call: TRBJ2-5
d_call: -
clone_size: -
v_call: TRBV4-1
cdr3_aa: CASSRVGVAEQETQYF
cdr3_nt: TGCGCCAGCAGCCGGGTTGGGGTGGCAGAACAAGAGACCCAGTACTTC

j_call: TRBJ2-7
d_call: -
clone_size: -
v_call: TRBV6-5
cdr3_aa: CASSPGTFTGEQYF
cdr3_nt: TGTGCCAGCAGCCCGGGGACTTTCACAGGCGAGCAGTACTTC

j_call: TRBJ2-7
d_call: -
clone_size: -
v_call: TRBV27
cdr3_aa: CASSLMVRVGEQYF
cdr3_nt: TGTGCCAGCAGTTTAATGGTCAGGGTGGGCGAGCAGTACTTC

j_call: TRBJ2-3
d_call: TRBD2
clone_size: -
v_call: TRBV7-9
cdr3_aa: CASSSRLARLDTQYF
cdr3_nt: TGTGCCAGCAGCTCCAGACTAGCTCGCTTGGATACGCAGTATTTT

j_call: TRBJ2-1
d_call: -
clone_size: -
v_call: TRBV28
cdr3_aa: CASNPGTGYNEQFF
cdr3_nt: TGTGCCAGCAACCCGGGGACTGGATACAATGAGCAGTTCTTC

j_call: TRBJ2-2
d_call: -
clone_size: -
v_call: TRBV5-1
cdr3_aa: CASSPTGPHGELFF
cdr3_nt: TGCGCCAGCAGCCCAACAGGACCTCACGGGGAGCTGTTTTTT

j_call: TRBJ2-7
d_call: -
clone_size: -
v_call: TRBV7-6
cdr3_aa: CASAPVLVTGNEQYF
cdr3_nt: TGTGCCAGCGCCCCCGTATTAGTCACCGGTAACGAGCAGTACTTC

j_call: TRBJ2-7
d_call: -
clone_size: -
v_call: TRBV4-2
cdr3_aa: CASSQARVSYEQYF
cdr3_nt: TGTGCCAGCAGCCAAGCCAGGGTTTCCTACGAGCAGTACTTC

j_call: TRBJ1-5
d_call: -
clone_size: -
v_call: TRBV6-5
cdr3_aa: CASSYGGQNQPQHF
cdr3_nt: TGTGCCAGCAGTTACGGGGGGCAGAATCAGCCCCAGCATTTT

j_call: TRBJ1-1
d_call: -
clone_size: -
v_call: TRBV7-9
cdr3_aa: CASSGMFGGTEAFF
cdr3_nt: TGTGCCAGCAGCGGGATGTTTGGGGGCACTGAAGCTTTCTTT

j_call: TRBJ2-7
d_call: TRBD1
clone_size: -
v_call: TRBV16
cdr3_aa: CASSPGQGGYEQYF
cdr3_nt: TGTGCCAGCAGCCCGGGACAGGGCGGGTACGAGCAGTACTTC

j_call: TRBJ1-1
d_call: -
clone_size: -
v_call: TRBV2
cdr3_aa: CASSENANTEAFF
cdr3_nt: TGTGCCAGCAGTGAAAATGCGAACACTGAAGCTTTCTTT

j_call: TRBJ1-1
d_call: -
clone_size: -
v_call: TRBV9
cdr3_aa: CASSVGGEGLNTEAFF
cdr3_nt: TGTGCCAGCAGCGTAGGAGGGGAGGGCCTGAACACTGAAGCTTTCTTT

j_call: TRBJ2-3
d_call: TRBD1
clone_size: -
v_call: TRBV9
cdr3_aa: CASSARQGAGTDTQYF
cdr3_nt: TGTGCCAGCAGCGCACGACAGGGGGCCGGCACAGATACGCAGTATTTT

j_call: TRBJ1-5
d_call: -
clone_size: -
v_call: TRBV6-5
cdr3_aa: CASSYSRQNNQPQHF
cdr3_nt: TGTGCCAGCAGTTACTCCCGACAGAACAATCAGCCCCAGCATTTT

j_call: TRBJ2-3
d_call: TRBD2
clone_size: -
v_call: TRBV19
cdr3_aa: CASSTLAGITDTQYF
cdr3_nt: TGTGCCAGTAGTACACTAGCGGGAATCACAGATACGCAGTATTTT

j_call: TRBJ1-1
d_call: TRBD1
clone_size: -
v_call: TRBV12-5
cdr3_aa: CASGLAQTGGLTEAFF
cdr3_nt: TGTGCTAGTGGTTTGGCCCAGACAGGGGGCCTCACTGAAGCTTTCTTT

j_call: TRBJ2-7
d_call: -
clone_size: -
v_call: TRBV7-9
cdr3_aa: CASSLGQTWDEQYF
cdr3_nt: TGTGCCAGCAGCTTAGGACAGACGTGGGACGAGCAGTACTTC

j_call: TRBJ2-4
d_call: -
clone_size: -
v_call: TRBV13
cdr3_aa: CASSSRTGVVEVAKNIQYF
cdr3_nt: TGTGCCAGCAGCTCCAGAACAGGAGTGGTCGAGGTAGCCAAAAACATTCAGTACTTC

j_call: TRBJ2-7
d_call: TRBD2
clone_size: once
v_call: TRBV5-1
cdr3_aa: CASSLGVSEAGVGSYEQYF
cdr3_nt: TGCGCCAGCAGCTTGGGGGTGTCTGAAGCGGGAGTGGGCTCCTACGAGCAGTACTTC

j_call: TRBJ1-2
d_call: TRBD1
clone_size: many
v_call: TRBV19
cdr3_aa: CASSISGGDNYGYTF
cdr3_nt: TGTGCCAGTAGTATTTCAGGGGGCGATAACTATGGCTACACCTTC

j_call: TRBJ2-7
d_call: -
clone_size: -
v_call: TRBV27
cdr3_aa: CASSPWGDWSYEQYF
cdr3_nt: TGTGCCAGCAGTCCCTGGGGAGATTGGAGCTACGAGCAGTACTTC

j_call: TRBJ2-3
d_call: -
clone_size: -
v_call: TRBV27
cdr3_aa: CASSFGGSTDTQYF
cdr3_nt: TGTGCCAGCAGTTTTGGGGGAAGCACAGATACGCAGTATTTT

j_call: TRBJ1-2
d_call: -
clone_size: -
v_call: TRBV7-8
cdr3_aa: CASSLTGTNYGYTF
cdr3_nt: TGTGCCAGCAGCTTAACAGGAACTAACTATGGCTACACCTTC

j_call: TRBJ1-5
d_call: TRBD1
clone_size: once
v_call: TRBV27
cdr3_aa: CASSHGTGGDQPQHF
cdr3_nt: TGTGCCAGCAGCCACGGGACAGGGGGCGATCAGCCCCAGCATTTT

j_call: TRBJ2-5
d_call: TRBD2
clone_size: once
v_call: TRBV28
cdr3_aa: CASGGGSGTQYF
cdr3_nt: TGTGCCAGCGGGGGAGGGTCAGGAACCCAGTACTTC

j_call: TRBJ2-5
d_call: TRBD1
clone_size: -
v_call: TRBV2
cdr3_aa: CASKSGGETQYF
cdr3_nt: TGTGCCAGCAAGTCAGGGGGAGAGACCCAGTACTTC

j_call: TRBJ2-5
d_call: -
clone_size: once
v_call: TRBV11-2
cdr3_aa: CASSSRHQETQYF
cdr3_nt: TGTGCCAGCAGCTCCCGACACCAAGAGACCCAGTACTTC

j_call: TRBJ2-1
d_call: TRBD1
clone_size: -
v_call: TRBV19
cdr3_aa: CASSPGTGGKGEQFF
cdr3_nt: TGTGCCAGTAGCCCCGGGACAGGGGGCAAGGGTGAGCAGTTCTTC

j_call: TRBJ2-7
d_call: -
clone_size: -
v_call: TRBV7-6
cdr3_aa: CASSLISGGEQYF
cdr3_nt: TGTGCCAGCAGCTTAATCTCGGGCGGCGAGCAGTACTTC